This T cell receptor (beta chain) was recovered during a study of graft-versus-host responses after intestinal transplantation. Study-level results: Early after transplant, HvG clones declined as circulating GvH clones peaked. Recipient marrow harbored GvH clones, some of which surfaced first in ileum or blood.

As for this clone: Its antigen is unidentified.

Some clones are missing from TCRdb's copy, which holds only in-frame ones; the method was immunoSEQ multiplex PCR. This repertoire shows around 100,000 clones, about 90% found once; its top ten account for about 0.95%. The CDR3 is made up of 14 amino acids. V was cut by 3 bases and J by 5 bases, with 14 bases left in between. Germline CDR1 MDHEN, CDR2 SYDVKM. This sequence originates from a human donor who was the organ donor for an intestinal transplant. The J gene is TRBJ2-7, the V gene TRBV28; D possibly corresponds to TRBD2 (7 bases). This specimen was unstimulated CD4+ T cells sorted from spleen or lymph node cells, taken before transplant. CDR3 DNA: TGTGCCAGCAGTTTCCCGGGGGGCCTCCACGAGCAGTACTTC. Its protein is CASSFPGGLHEQYF.